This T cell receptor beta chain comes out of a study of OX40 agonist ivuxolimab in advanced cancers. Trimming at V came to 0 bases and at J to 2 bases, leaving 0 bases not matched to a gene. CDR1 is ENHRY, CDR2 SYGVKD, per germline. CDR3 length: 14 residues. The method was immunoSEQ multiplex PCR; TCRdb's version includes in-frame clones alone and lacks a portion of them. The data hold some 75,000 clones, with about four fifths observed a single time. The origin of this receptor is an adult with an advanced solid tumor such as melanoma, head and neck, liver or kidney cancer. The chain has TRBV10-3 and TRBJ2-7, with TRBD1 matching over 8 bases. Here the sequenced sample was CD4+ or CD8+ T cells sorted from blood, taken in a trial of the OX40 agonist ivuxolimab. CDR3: CAISESDRAYEQYF. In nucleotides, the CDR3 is TGTGCCATCAGTGAGTCGGACAGGGCCTACGAGCAGTACTTC.